Reported below is one T cell receptor (beta chain). Its antigen is not known. This entry comes from a study of cytomegalovirus exposure and HLA in healthy donors. General study points: Cytomegalovirus association was assigned to some 160 TCR beta chains. Specific recognition of CMV antigens was confirmed in vitro for a few chains (all CMV-associated).

Assay: immunoSEQ multiplex PCR; the TCRdb copy retains only in-frame clones and omits some. The sample lists around 150,000 clones; less than 90% were seen once. Material for sequencing was PBMCs. This clonotype was obtained from a man aged 25 to 40 in good health and CMV-seropositive.

The CDR3 here is CASSSGTGSTGELFF. The DNA of the CDR3 is TGTGCCAGCAGCAGCGGGACAGGGAGTACCGGGGAGCTGTTTTTT. The chain links TRBV7-2 to TRBJ2-2; 9 bases align to TRBD1. Germline values: CDR1 SGHTA, CDR2 FQGNSA. This CDR3 region has 15 residues. After removal of 5 bases from V and 5 bases from J, the junction contained 6 bases not matched to a gene.